Listed below are T cell receptor beta chains from one sample, sequenced in a study of cytomegalovirus exposure and HLA in healthy donors. Profiling relied on immunoSEQ multiplex PCR, and the TCRdb table lists in-frame clones only, not all of them. The sample includes fewer than 200,000 clones, approximately 90% seen only once; the top ten take around 1%. The source material was PBMCs. Every receptor here comes from a boy between 2 and 10 years old in good health and CMV-seronegative. Each CDR3 is given with its conserved first and last residue. A D gene is named only where the DNA matches it firmly. Some rows mark clone size as missing; the rest say once, few, many or name a class of expanded clone.

clone_size: NA
d_call: TRBD2
j_call: TRBJ2-5
v_call: TRBV15
cdr3_aa: CATSKSQGLAEQETQYF
cdr3_nt: TGTGCCACCAGCAAGTCACAGGGACTAGCGGAACAAGAGACCCAGTACTTC

clone_size: NA
d_call: NA
j_call: TRBJ1-1
v_call: TRBV7-2
cdr3_aa: CASFLLRNNGTEAFF
cdr3_nt: TGTGCCAGCTTCCTGTTGCGGAACAATGGCACTGAAGCTTTCTTT

clone_size: NA
d_call: NA
j_call: TRBJ2-3
v_call: TRBV4-1
cdr3_aa: CASSLASSTDTQYF
cdr3_nt: TGCGCCAGCAGCCTGGCTAGCTCCACAGATACGCAGTATTTT

clone_size: few
d_call: TRBD1
j_call: TRBJ1-1
v_call: TRBV10-3
cdr3_aa: CASSESDGQGDTEAFF
cdr3_nt: TGTGCCAGCAGTGAATCTGACGGACAGGGGGATACTGAAGCTTTCTTT

clone_size: NA
d_call: TRBD1
j_call: TRBJ1-5
v_call: TRBV28
cdr3_aa: CASSSISGGQNQPQHF
cdr3_nt: TGTGCCAGCAGTAGCATCTCAGGGGGCCAAAATCAGCCCCAGCATTTT

clone_size: NA
d_call: NA
j_call: TRBJ2-7
v_call: TRBV9
cdr3_aa: CASSVGITPSYEQYF
cdr3_nt: TGTGCCAGCAGCGTAGGAATAACTCCCTCCTACGAGCAGTACTTC

clone_size: NA
d_call: NA
j_call: TRBJ2-7
v_call: TRBV6-5
cdr3_aa: CASSNRLVEQYF
cdr3_nt: TGTGCCAGCAGTAATCGACTAGTCGAGCAGTACTTC

clone_size: NA
d_call: TRBD1
j_call: TRBJ2-5
v_call: TRBV5-5
cdr3_aa: CASSLWSRDRGQTQYF
cdr3_nt: TGTGCCAGCAGCTTGTGGAGCCGGGACAGGGGACAGACCCAGTACTTC

clone_size: NA
d_call: TRBD1
j_call: TRBJ2-3
v_call: TRBV10-3
cdr3_aa: CAISPGQGRGDTQYF
cdr3_nt: TGTGCCATCAGTCCCGGACAGGGGCGAGGGGATACGCAGTATTTT

clone_size: NA
d_call: TRBD2
j_call: TRBJ2-3
v_call: TRBV7-8
cdr3_aa: CASSSIPAGTSGIKDTQYF
cdr3_nt: TGTGCCAGCAGCTCAATCCCAGCCGGGACTAGCGGAATCAAAGATACGCAGTATTTT

clone_size: NA
d_call: NA
j_call: TRBJ1-4
v_call: TRBV6-4
cdr3_aa: CASSDEWWEGEEKLFF
cdr3_nt: TGTGCCAGCAGTGACGAATGGTGGGAGGGGGAAGAAAAACTGTTTTTT

clone_size: NA
d_call: NA
j_call: TRBJ1-1
v_call: TRBV19
cdr3_aa: CASIVYTEAFF
cdr3_nt: TGTGCCAGTATCGTCTACACTGAAGCTTTCTTT

clone_size: NA
d_call: TRBD1
j_call: TRBJ2-7
v_call: TRBV29-1
cdr3_aa: CSVQTGSGYEQYF
cdr3_nt: TGCAGCGTCCAGACAGGGTCCGGGTACGAGCAGTACTTC

clone_size: NA
d_call: NA
j_call: TRBJ1-3
v_call: TRBV2
cdr3_aa: CASTDSSGNTIYF
cdr3_nt: TGTGCCAGCACGGACAGCTCTGGAAACACCATATATTTT

clone_size: NA
d_call: NA
j_call: TRBJ2-1
v_call: TRBV10-2
cdr3_aa: CAGGRGTDNEQFF
cdr3_nt: TGCGCCGGTGGCCGGGGGACAGACAATGAGCAGTTCTTC

clone_size: NA
d_call: NA
j_call: TRBJ1-1
v_call: TRBV5-4
cdr3_aa: CASSRWATEAFF
cdr3_nt: TGTGCCAGCAGCCGATGGGCCACTGAAGCTTTCTTT

clone_size: NA
d_call: NA
j_call: TRBJ2-5
v_call: TRBV7-9
cdr3_aa: CASSGNRGGWETQYF
cdr3_nt: TGTGCCAGCAGCGGAAACAGGGGAGGATGGGAGACCCAGTACTTC

clone_size: NA
d_call: NA
j_call: TRBJ2-3
v_call: TRBV25-1
cdr3_aa: CASTMAYTQYF
cdr3_nt: TGTGCCAGCACCATGGCATATACGCAGTATTTT

clone_size: NA
d_call: NA
j_call: TRBJ1-1
v_call: TRBV5-1
cdr3_aa: CASSLVPIGGNTEAFF
cdr3_nt: TGCGCCAGCAGCTTGGTCCCTATAGGGGGGAACACTGAAGCTTTCTTT

clone_size: NA
d_call: NA
j_call: TRBJ2-3
v_call: TRBV4-2
cdr3_aa: CASSHYFADTQYF
cdr3_nt: TGTGCCAGCAGCCATTACTTTGCAGATACGCAGTATTTT

clone_size: NA
d_call: NA
j_call: TRBJ2-7
v_call: TRBV9
cdr3_aa: CASSVMGEINEQYF
cdr3_nt: TGTGCCAGCAGCGTAATGGGAGAGATAAACGAGCAGTACTTC

clone_size: NA
d_call: NA
j_call: TRBJ2-1
v_call: TRBV15
cdr3_aa: CATSREGQWRTADPNEQFF
cdr3_nt: TGTGCCACCAGCAGAGAGGGGCAGTGGCGGACAGCAGACCCCAATGAGCAGTTCTTC

clone_size: few
d_call: TRBD1
j_call: TRBJ1-4
v_call: TRBV5-1
cdr3_aa: CASSRDRGNEKLFF
cdr3_nt: TGCGCCAGCAGCCGGGACAGGGGTAATGAAAAACTGTTTTTT

clone_size: NA
d_call: TRBD1
j_call: TRBJ1-5
v_call: TRBV14
cdr3_aa: CASSRLQGAHQPQHF
cdr3_nt: TGTGCCAGCAGCCGCTTACAGGGGGCCCATCAGCCCCAGCATTTT

clone_size: NA
d_call: TRBD2
j_call: TRBJ2-3
v_call: TRBV6-5
cdr3_aa: CASSYFGGGATDTQYF
cdr3_nt: TGTGCCAGCAGTTACTTCGGGGGGGGAGCCACAGATACGCAGTATTTT

clone_size: few
d_call: TRBD1
j_call: TRBJ1-1
v_call: TRBV6-5
cdr3_aa: CASLPGGASEAFF
cdr3_nt: TGTGCCAGCTTACCAGGGGGCGCTTCTGAAGCTTTCTTT

clone_size: NA
d_call: NA
j_call: TRBJ2-1
v_call: TRBV29-1
cdr3_aa: CSVGTTTGSGYNEQFF
cdr3_nt: TGCAGCGTCGGCACGACCACAGGGAGTGGTTACAATGAGCAGTTCTTC

clone_size: once
d_call: TRBD1
j_call: TRBJ2-1
v_call: TRBV25-1
cdr3_aa: CASSNYRDRDYEQFF
cdr3_nt: TGTGCCAGCAGTAATTACCGGGACAGGGATTACGAGCAGTTCTTC

clone_size: few
d_call: NA
j_call: TRBJ2-7
v_call: TRBV14
cdr3_aa: CASSQESKLQSYEQYF
cdr3_nt: TGTGCCAGCAGCCAAGAGAGTAAGTTACAGTCCTACGAGCAGTACTTC

clone_size: NA
d_call: NA
j_call: TRBJ2-3
v_call: TRBV5-1
cdr3_aa: CASSLARGRTTDTQYF
cdr3_nt: TGCGCCAGCAGCTTGGCTCGCGGGCGCACCACAGATACGCAGTATTTT

clone_size: NA
d_call: NA
j_call: TRBJ1-2
v_call: TRBV11-1
cdr3_aa: CASSPRQAGRAIPYGYTF
cdr3_nt: TGTGCCAGCAGCCCCCGGCAGGCGGGAAGGGCCATCCCCTATGGCTACACCTTC

clone_size: NA
d_call: NA
j_call: TRBJ2-1
v_call: TRBV2
cdr3_aa: CASSVEEFDEQFF
cdr3_nt: TGTGCCAGCAGTGTCGAGGAGTTCGATGAGCAGTTCTTC

clone_size: NA
d_call: NA
j_call: TRBJ1-1
v_call: TRBV10-3
cdr3_aa: CAISAAGRDTEAFF
cdr3_nt: TGTGCCATCAGTGCAGCGGGGAGGGACACTGAAGCTTTCTTT

clone_size: once
d_call: NA
j_call: TRBJ1-2
v_call: TRBV9
cdr3_aa: CASSVVFGYTF
cdr3_nt: TGTGCCAGCAGCGTAGTCTTTGGCTACACCTTC

clone_size: once
d_call: TRBD2
j_call: TRBJ2-1
v_call: TRBV5-1
cdr3_aa: CASSLSSSGGAEQFF
cdr3_nt: TGCGCCAGCAGCTTATCCTCTAGCGGGGGGGCTGAGCAGTTCTTC

clone_size: NA
d_call: NA
j_call: TRBJ2-7
v_call: TRBV7-2
cdr3_aa: CASSFRGSSAYEQYF
cdr3_nt: TGTGCCAGCAGCTTTCGGGGGAGTAGCGCCTACGAGCAGTACTTC

clone_size: NA
d_call: TRBD1
j_call: TRBJ1-2
v_call: TRBV2
cdr3_aa: CASWDREVYGYTF
cdr3_nt: TGTGCCAGCTGGGACAGGGAGGTCTATGGCTACACCTTC

clone_size: NA
d_call: NA
j_call: TRBJ2-7
v_call: TRBV15
cdr3_aa: CATSREGAAYEQYF
cdr3_nt: TGTGCCACCAGCAGGGAAGGAGCGGCCTACGAGCAGTACTTC

clone_size: NA
d_call: TRBD1
j_call: TRBJ1-2
v_call: TRBV10-1
cdr3_aa: CASSGQGNYGYTF
cdr3_nt: TGCGCCAGCAGTGGACAGGGGAACTATGGCTACACCTTC

clone_size: NA
d_call: NA
j_call: TRBJ1-2
v_call: TRBV5-1
cdr3_aa: CASRPGWEAPEGYTF
cdr3_nt: TGCGCCAGCAGGCCAGGGTGGGAGGCACCGGAGGGCTACACCTTC

clone_size: NA
d_call: TRBD2
j_call: TRBJ2-7
v_call: TRBV14
cdr3_aa: CASSQKRGAPYEQYF
cdr3_nt: TGTGCCAGCAGCCAAAAGCGGGGGGCACCCTACGAGCAGTACTTC

clone_size: NA
d_call: NA
j_call: TRBJ2-1
v_call: TRBV6-1
cdr3_aa: CASSPEVQVYNEQFF
cdr3_nt: TGTGCCAGCAGCCCAGAAGTACAGGTTTACAATGAGCAGTTCTTC

clone_size: NA
d_call: TRBD1
j_call: TRBJ2-2
v_call: TRBV5-1
cdr3_aa: CASSFRGQGISSTGELFF
cdr3_nt: TGCGCCAGCAGCTTTCGGGGACAGGGGATATCAAGCACCGGGGAGCTGTTTTTT

clone_size: NA
d_call: TRBD1
j_call: TRBJ2-1
v_call: TRBV12-5
cdr3_aa: CASGLADRADEQFF
cdr3_nt: TGTGCTAGTGGTTTGGCGGACAGGGCCGATGAGCAGTTCTTC

clone_size: NA
d_call: NA
j_call: TRBJ1-2
v_call: TRBV9
cdr3_aa: CASSVAPANYGYTF
cdr3_nt: TGTGCCAGCAGCGTAGCTCCAGCTAACTATGGCTACACCTTC

clone_size: NA
d_call: TRBD2
j_call: TRBJ2-7
v_call: TRBV6-1
cdr3_aa: CASSEQGAGGPYEQYF
cdr3_nt: TGTGCCAGCAGTGAACAGGGAGCGGGAGGGCCCTACGAGCAGTACTTC

clone_size: once
d_call: TRBD1
j_call: TRBJ2-5
v_call: TRBV5-1
cdr3_aa: CASSLDTGDWETQYF
cdr3_nt: TGCGCCAGCAGCTTGGATACAGGGGATTGGGAGACCCAGTACTTC

clone_size: NA
d_call: TRBD1
j_call: TRBJ1-6
v_call: TRBV5-4
cdr3_aa: CASNRFGGQGGSNSPLHF
cdr3_nt: TGTGCCAGCAATCGATTTGGGGGACAGGGGGGATCTAATTCACCCCTCCACTTT

clone_size: NA
d_call: NA
j_call: TRBJ2-2
v_call: TRBV6-5
cdr3_aa: CASSYGQGNTGELFF
cdr3_nt: TGTGCCAGCAGTTACGGGCAGGGTAACACCGGGGAGCTGTTTTTT

clone_size: few
d_call: NA
j_call: TRBJ1-1
v_call: TRBV9
cdr3_aa: CASSIVGNTEAFF
cdr3_nt: TGTGCCAGCAGCATCGTCGGGAACACTGAAGCTTTCTTT

clone_size: NA
d_call: NA
j_call: TRBJ1-1
v_call: TRBV2
cdr3_aa: CASSLDGNTEAFF
cdr3_nt: TGTGCCAGCAGCCTAGACGGGAACACTGAAGCTTTCTTT

clone_size: NA
d_call: NA
j_call: TRBJ1-4
v_call: TRBV7-9
cdr3_aa: CASSQDRYNEKLFF
cdr3_nt: TGTGCCAGCAGCCAGGACAGATATAATGAAAAACTGTTTTTT

clone_size: NA
d_call: NA
j_call: TRBJ1-5
v_call: TRBV27
cdr3_aa: CASRVPGQPQHF
cdr3_nt: TGTGCCAGCAGGGTACCAGGTCAGCCCCAGCATTTT